The 19 T cell receptor beta chains below come from one sample, sequenced in a study of T cells in tumors after PD-1 blockade. Assay: immunoSEQ multiplex PCR; the TCRdb copy retains only in-frame clones and omits some. Of 1,700 or so clones listed, roughly 75% are singletons. Source: tumor tissue, taken after anti-PD-1 treatment. Receptors originate from a human donor with basal cell carcinoma.

This clone came up a few times. Here the CDR3 DNA reads TGTGCCAGCATGAGGCTAGCGGACTCCTACGAGCAGTACTTC. Amino acids: CASMRLADSYEQYF. The genes are TRBV28 and TRBJ2-7; TRBD2 matches 7 bases. J lost 0 bases, V lost 7 bases, and 6 bases had no gene match. The CDR3 has 14 residues. CDR1 and CDR2 (germline): MDHEN, SYDVKM.

This clone is deemed large (0.1 to 1%). This chain uses TRBV18 with TRBJ1-3; 10 nucleotides line up with TRBD1. Germline CDR1 KGHSH, CDR2 LQKENI. V lost 3 bases, J lost 4 bases, and 12 bases stayed unmatched. This CDR3 is built from 18 residues. The CDR3 DNA reads as TGTGCCAGCTCACCTTTAACTGTGGGACAGGGGATCGGAAACACCATATATTTT. It specifies CASSPLTVGQGIGNTIYF. The full variable domain, in which reference TRBV18 and TRBJ1-3 provide the parts outside the CDR3, is NAGVMQNPRHLVRRRGQEARLRCSPMKGHSHVYWYRQLPEEGLKFMVYLQKENIIDESGMPKERFSAEFPKEGPSILRIQQVVRGDSAAYFCASSPLTVGQGIGNTIYFGEGSWLTVV.

The rearrangement joins TRBV11-1 to TRBJ1-1; 8 bases align to TRBD1. The CDR3 length is 15 residues. In germline, CDR1 is SGHAT, CDR2 FQDESV (reference sequence). Losses at the gene ends were 7 bases for V and 0 bases for J; bases not matched to a gene: 7. Here the CDR3 DNA reads TGTGCCAGCACTTGGGACAGGACGATGAACACTGAAGCTTTCTTT. This sequence encodes CASTWDRTMNTEAFF.

The V call is TRBV10-2, the J call TRBJ2-7; the D gene is possibly TRBD1 (6 bases). The V gene's germline CDR1 is WSHSY and CDR2 SAAADI. This CDR3 region has 14 residues. The V gene lost 1 base and the J gene lost 7 bases, with 14 bases spanning the gap. As DNA, the CDR3 is TGCGCCAGCAGTGAGTTCCGGGACACCTCTGAGCAGTACTTC. This encodes CASSEFRDTSEQYF.

The chain carries TRBV28 and TRBJ1-2; no clear D. Per germline, CDR1 MDHEN and CDR2 SYDVKM. This CDR3 has 15 amino acids. V lost 4 bases to trimming and J lost 5 bases, with 17 bases between them. The CDR3 loop reads CASSYGETALYGYTF. CDR3 bases: TGTGCCAGCAGTTACGGGGAGACGGCGTTATATGGCTACACCTTC.

The chain joins TRBV3-1 (or the pseudogene TRBV3-2) to TRBJ2-3, with D unclear. The germline CDR1 and CDR2 sequences are LGHDT and YNNKEL (reference sequence). CDR3 length equals 13 residues. Trimming took 6 bases from V and 3 from J, leaving 10 bases between them. The CDR3 DNA follows: TGTGCCAGCAGACGAGAAGGGACAGATACGCAGTATTTT. Its protein is CASRREGTDTQYF.

V and J are TRBV28 and TRBJ2-3, with D hard to call. V lost 6 bases to trimming and J lost 0 bases, with 10 bases between them. This CDR3 is built from 14 residues. In germline, CDR1 is MDHEN, CDR2 SYDVKM. DNA of the CDR3: TGTGCCAGCAGCTCAGGAGCTAGCACAGATACGCAGTATTTT. Amino acids: CASSSGASTDTQYF.

The chain links TRBV4-1 to TRBJ1-1; D not resolved. The V end was cut by 5 bases, the J end by 6 bases, with 19 bases between. Germline lookup yields CDR1 MGHRA and CDR2 YSYEKL. The CDR3 contains 15 residues. The CDR3 nucleotides are TGCGCCAGCAGCTTAGACATCGGGCCGGAAGCTGAAGCTTTCTTT. Translation: CASSLDIGPEAEAFF.

Within the sample, this clone is large. The V gene is TRBV28, the J gene TRBJ2-2; 7 bases agree with TRBD1. The ends lost 5 bases at V and 4 bases at J; junction bases unmatched: 10. The CDR3 contains 16 residues. Germline loops: CDR1 MDHEN, CDR2 SYDVKM. CDR3 residues: CASSPATGLGTGELFF. DNA for the CDR3: TGTGCCAGCAGTCCCGCGACAGGGTTAGGCACCGGGGAGCTGTTTTTT.

The rearrangement joins TRBV7-6 to TRBJ2-7; D is undetermined. Germline lookup yields CDR1 SGHVS and CDR2 FNYEAQ. This CDR3 is built from 14 residues. Deletions cut 1 base from V and 6 bases from J, with 13 bases between. The CDR3 coding sequence is TGTGCCAGCAGCTTAGGAGTACGGGTCCGCGAGCAGTACTTC. It translates to CASSLGVRVREQYF.

The chain carries TRBV2 and TRBJ1-1; TRBD1 is a possible D gene (5 bases). V shed 6 bases and J shed 1 base, with 9 bases lying between them. Germline CDR1 and CDR2: SNHLY and FYNNEI. The CDR3 totals 13 residues. The CDR3 DNA is TGTGCCAGCAGATTGACAGAGAACACTGAAGCTTTCTTT. This sequence encodes CASRLTENTEAFF.

V and J are TRBV7-9 and TRBJ1-6; a possible D gene is TRBD1 (6 bases). In germline, CDR1 is SEHNR, CDR2 FQNEAQ (reference sequence). The CDR3 has 15 amino acids. The V and J ends lost 0 bases and 6 bases respectively, with 9 bases between them. This CDR3 reads CASSLAAGANSPLHF. DNA of the CDR3: TGTGCCAGCAGCTTAGCGGCAGGGGCTAATTCACCCCTCCACTTT.

The V and J genes are TRBV18 and TRBJ1-1, with unresolved D. Germline V gene sequence: CDR1 KGHSH, CDR2 LQKENI. Trimming took off 3 bases at V and 1 base at J, with 12 bases between the two ends. The CDR3 extends over 15 amino acids. CDR3 region: CASSPALERNTEAFF. The DNA of the CDR3 is TGTGCCAGCTCACCGGCATTGGAGAGGAACACTGAAGCTTTCTTT.

The V gene is TRBV5-4, the J gene TRBJ2-3, with D hard to call. Germline CDR1 SGHNT, CDR2 YYREEE (reference sequence). The CDR3 is made up of 17 amino acids. The V and J ends lost 0 bases and 2 bases respectively, with 16 bases between them. In nucleotides, the CDR3 is TGTGCCAGCAGCTTGGCCGGCAGCCGAGGTACCACAGATACGCAGTATTTT. Residues: CASSLAGSRGTTDTQYF.

The genes are TRBV9 and TRBJ2-7; 7 bases align to TRBD1. The V and J ends lost 4 bases and 5 bases, in that order; junction bases with no gene match: 9. From germline, CDR1 is SGDLS and CDR2 YYNGEE. The CDR3 is 14 residues long. The CDR3 coding sequence is TGTGCCAGCAGCCCCGAAACAGGGGTTAACGAGCAGTACTTC. Protein sequence: CASSPETGVNEQYF.

This chain joins TRBV19 and TRBJ2-4; D is unresolved. Germline CDR1 LNHDA, CDR2 SQIVND (reference sequence). This CDR3 region has 10 residues. The V end lost 11 bases, the J end lost 4 bases, and 6 bases lay between the germline ends. The CDR3 nucleotides are TGTGCCCCCGATAAAAACATTCAGTACTTC. Translating gives CAPDKNIQYF.

Concerning this clone itself: Relative to the germline gene, one junction end is altered; a read error may explain this. This chain connects TRBV15 to TRBJ2-3; perhaps D is TRBD1 or TRBD2 (7 bases each). Germline assignment: CDR1 LNHNV and CDR2 YYDKDF (reference sequence). The CDR3 is 16 amino acids. The CDR3 region has the DNA TGCGCCACCAGGGGGGGACTTCACCTTAGCGCAGATACGCAGTATTTT. Translated, it gives CATRGGLHLSADTQYF.

The gene calls are TRBV6-6 and TRBJ2-5; TRBD1 might be the D (6 bases). Germline V CDR1 and CDR2: MNHNY, SVGAGI (reference sequence). The V gene lost 7 bases and the J gene lost 3 bases, with 12 bases spanning the gap. This CDR3 has 13 amino acids. CDR3 sequence (DNA): TGTGCCAGCACCCCCCCAGGGGAAGAGACCCAGTACTTC. This gives the protein CASTPPGEETQYF.

The rearrangement links TRBV12-3 or TRBV12-4 to TRBJ1-1; no definite D call. This CDR3 contains 13 residues. Trimming shortened V by 1 base and J by 0 bases, and 3 bases separated the two germline ends. This chain's CDR3 is CASSLGLNTEAFF. Here the CDR3 DNA reads TGTGCCAGCAGTTTAGGGTTGAACACTGAAGCTTTCTTT.